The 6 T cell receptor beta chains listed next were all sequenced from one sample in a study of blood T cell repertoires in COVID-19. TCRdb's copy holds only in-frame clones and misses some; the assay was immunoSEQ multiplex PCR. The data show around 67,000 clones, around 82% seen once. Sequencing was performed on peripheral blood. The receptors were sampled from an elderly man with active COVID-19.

DNA of the CDR3: TGTGCCAGCGGAAGAGGGCCTAACTATGGCTACACCTTC. Protein sequence: CASGRGPNYGYTF. This chain links TRBV12-3 or TRBV12-4 with TRBJ1-2; D not certain. There are 13 residues in the CDR3. Trimming pared 8 bases from V and 0 bases from J, leaving 10 bases between.

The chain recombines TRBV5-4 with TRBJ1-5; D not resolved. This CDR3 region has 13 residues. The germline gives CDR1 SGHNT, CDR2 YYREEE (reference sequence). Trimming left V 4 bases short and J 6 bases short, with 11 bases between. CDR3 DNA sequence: TGTGCCAGCAGCAGGACTATCGGTCAGCCCCAGCATTTT. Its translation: CASSRTIGQPQHF.

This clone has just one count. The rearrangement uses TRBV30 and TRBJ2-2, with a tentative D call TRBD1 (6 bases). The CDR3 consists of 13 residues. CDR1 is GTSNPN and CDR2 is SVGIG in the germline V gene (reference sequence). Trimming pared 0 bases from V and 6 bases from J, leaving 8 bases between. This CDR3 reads CAWSVQGAGELFF. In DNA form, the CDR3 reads TGTGCCTGGAGTGTACAGGGTGCCGGGGAGCTGTTTTTT. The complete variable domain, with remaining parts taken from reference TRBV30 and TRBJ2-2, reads SQTIHQWPATLVQPVGSPLSLECTVEGTSNPNLYWYRQAAGRGLQLLFYSVGIGQISSEVPQNLSASRPQDRQFILSSKKLLLSDSGFYLCAWSVQGAGELFFGEGSRLTVL.

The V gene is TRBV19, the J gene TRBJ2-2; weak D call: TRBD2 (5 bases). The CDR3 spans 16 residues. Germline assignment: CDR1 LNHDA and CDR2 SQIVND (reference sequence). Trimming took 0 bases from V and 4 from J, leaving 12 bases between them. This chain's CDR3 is CASSIDLVALTGELFF. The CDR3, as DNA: TGTGCCAGTAGTATAGATTTGGTAGCGCTCACCGGGGAGCTGTTTTTT.

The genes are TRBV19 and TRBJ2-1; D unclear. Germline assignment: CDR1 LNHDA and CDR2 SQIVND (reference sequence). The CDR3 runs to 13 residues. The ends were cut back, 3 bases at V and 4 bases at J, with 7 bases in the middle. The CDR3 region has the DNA TGTGCCAGTAGTATTTTCGGTTACAATGAGCAGTTCTTC. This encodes CASSIFGYNEQFF.

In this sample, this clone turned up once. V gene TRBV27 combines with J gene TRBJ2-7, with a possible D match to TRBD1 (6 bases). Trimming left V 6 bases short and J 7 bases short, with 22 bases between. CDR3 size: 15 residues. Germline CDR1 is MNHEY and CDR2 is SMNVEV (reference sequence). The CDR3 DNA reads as TGTGCCAGCAGAAACGGGGCAGGGGCGAAGAAGGAGCAGTACTTC. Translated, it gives CASRNGAGAKKEQYF.